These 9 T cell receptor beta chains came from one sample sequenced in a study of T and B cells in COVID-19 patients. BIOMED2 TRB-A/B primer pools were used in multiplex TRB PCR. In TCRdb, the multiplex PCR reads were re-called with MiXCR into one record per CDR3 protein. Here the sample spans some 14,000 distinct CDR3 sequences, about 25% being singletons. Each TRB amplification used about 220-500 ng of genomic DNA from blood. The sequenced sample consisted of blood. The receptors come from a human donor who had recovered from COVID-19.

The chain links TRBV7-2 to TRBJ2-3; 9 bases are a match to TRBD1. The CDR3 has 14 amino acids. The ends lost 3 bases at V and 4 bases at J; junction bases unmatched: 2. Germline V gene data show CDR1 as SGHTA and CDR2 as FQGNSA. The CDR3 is CASSLGQGSDTQYF. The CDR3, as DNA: TGTGCCAGCAGCTTGGGACAGGGCTCAGATACGCAGTATTTT.

CDR3: CASSQGQGARNNEQFF. CDR3 DNA: TGTGCCAGCAGCCAAGGGCAGGGGGCTCGAAACAATGAGCAGTTCTTC. This chain connects TRBV4-2 to TRBJ2-1; 8 bases are a match to TRBD1. This CDR3 comprises 16 residues. CDR1 is LGHNA and CDR2 is YNFKEQ in the germline V gene. Unmatched junction bases numbered 7, after V lost 1 base and J lost 5 bases.

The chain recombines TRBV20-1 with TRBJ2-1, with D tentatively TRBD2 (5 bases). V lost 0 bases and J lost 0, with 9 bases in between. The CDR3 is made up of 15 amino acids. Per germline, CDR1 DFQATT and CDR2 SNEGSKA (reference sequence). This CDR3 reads CSARDPTSSYNEQFF. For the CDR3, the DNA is TGCAGTGCTAGAGATCCCACTAGCTCCTACAATGAGCAGTTCTTC.

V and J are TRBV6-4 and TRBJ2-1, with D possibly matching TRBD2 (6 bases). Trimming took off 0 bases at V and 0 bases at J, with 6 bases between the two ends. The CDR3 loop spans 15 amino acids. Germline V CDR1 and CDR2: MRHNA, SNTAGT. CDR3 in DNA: TGTGCCAGCAGTGACTCAGCGGGCTCCTACAATGAGCAGTTCTTC. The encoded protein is CASSDSAGSYNEQFF.

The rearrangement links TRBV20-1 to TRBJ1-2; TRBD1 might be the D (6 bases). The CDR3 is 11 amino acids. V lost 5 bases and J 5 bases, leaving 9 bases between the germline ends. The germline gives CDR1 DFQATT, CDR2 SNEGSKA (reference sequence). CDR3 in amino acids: CSALTGYGYTF. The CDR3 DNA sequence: TGCAGTGCTCTAACAGGGTATGGCTACACCTTC.

CDR3 amino acids: CASRWTSGRVRDEQFF. CDR3 nucleotides: TGCGCCAGCAGATGGACTAGCGGGAGAGTTAGGGATGAGCAGTTCTTC. The chain has TRBV5-1 and TRBJ2-1, with 13 bases identical to TRBD2. The CDR3 totals 16 residues. Germline V CDR1 and CDR2: SGHRS, YFSETQ. V gave up 5 bases and J gave up 8 bases; unmatched junction bases: 10.

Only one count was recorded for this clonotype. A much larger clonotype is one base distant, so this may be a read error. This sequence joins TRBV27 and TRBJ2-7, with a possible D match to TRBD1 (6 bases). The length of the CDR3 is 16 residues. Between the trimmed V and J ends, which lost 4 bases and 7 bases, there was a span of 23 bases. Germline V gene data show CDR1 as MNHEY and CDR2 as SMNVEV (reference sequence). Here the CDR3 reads CASSCYLSWAGEEQYF. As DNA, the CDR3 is TGTGCCAGCAGTTGCTATCTCTCTTGGGCAGGGGAGGAGCAGTACTTC.

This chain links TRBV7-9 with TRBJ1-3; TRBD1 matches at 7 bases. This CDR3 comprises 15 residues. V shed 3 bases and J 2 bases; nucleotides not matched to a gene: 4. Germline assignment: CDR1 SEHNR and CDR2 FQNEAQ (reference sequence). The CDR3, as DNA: TGTGCCAGCAGCTTGAAGGGGGCAACTGGAAACACCATATATTTT. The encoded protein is CASSLKGATGNTIYF.

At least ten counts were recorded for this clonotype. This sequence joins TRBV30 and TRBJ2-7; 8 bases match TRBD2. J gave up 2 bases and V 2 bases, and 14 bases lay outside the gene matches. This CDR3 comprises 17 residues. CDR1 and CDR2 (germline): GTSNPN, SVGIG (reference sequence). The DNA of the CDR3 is TGTGCCTGGAGTCCTAGCTGGACTAGCTCATTTCCCTACGAGCAGTACTTC. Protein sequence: CAWSPSWTSSFPYEQYF.